This TCR beta chain was identified during a study of T-cell memory formation after mild COVID-19. At the level of the study: TCR clusters were largely donor specific. Study results and limitations: CD4/CD8 balance held among clones contracting day 15 to 85, and later expanders leaned CD4+.

The table lists this clonotype with a few counts. Its matching antigen is unknown. cDNA libraries for TCR alpha and TCR beta, carrying sample barcodes and UMIs, came from 5'RACE with constant-segment primers. TCRdb itself ran the 5' RACE reads through MiXCR, one entry per CDR3 protein. The sample includes 350,000 to 500,000 distinct CDR3 sequences, roughly 17% seen only once; the top ten take roughly 21%. The CDR3 runs to 14 residues. The V gene's germline CDR1 is MGHRA and CDR2 YSYEKL. Trimming removed 5 bases at V and 2 bases at J, with 12 bases between. The sample consisted of PBMCs or a T cell subset sorted from them (not recorded which). The sequence came from a man aged 18-30 years who had mild COVID-19 (a few samples of this study predate the infection). Cell type and time point are not known. V is TRBV4-1 and J is TRBJ2-5; D not resolved. CDR3 nucleotides: TGCGCCAGCAGCGTGGTGGCTAGACAAGAGACCCAGTACTTC. This translates into CASSVVARQETQYF.